The rows below give T cell receptor beta chains drawn from one sample of a study of CD8 T cells in Susac syndrome. TCRdb redid the calling of the immunoSEQ multiplex PCR reads with MiXCR, one entry per CDR3 protein. The sample yields more than 150,000 distinct CDR3 sequences, approximately 95% seen once. The sequenced sample was CD8+ T cells from PBMCs. These receptors originate from a human donor with Susac syndrome. The conserved cysteine and the conserved F or W are not part of the CDR3 here. Each record gives: CDR3 protein, V gene, J gene.

CDR3: ASSQVHGNTEAF; V: TRBV3-1; J: TRBJ1-1
CDR3: ASSLGLAGADEQF; V: TRBV5-6; J: TRBJ2-1
CDR3: ASSLELHLQY; V: TRBV11-2; J: TRBJ2-3
CDR3: ASSLVGSQNSPLH; V: TRBV7-9; J: TRBJ1-6
CDR3: ASSFVDSLEQY; V: TRBV12-3/TRBV12-4; J: TRBJ2-7
CDR3: SATWGFGGGNEQF; V: TRBV20-1; J: TRBJ2-1
CDR3: ASSHQDTSNYGYT; V: TRBV5-1; J: TRBJ1-2
CDR3: ASSVEAGLTDTQY; V: TRBV9; J: TRBJ2-3
CDR3: ASRPVEFWHGYT; V: TRBV27; J: TRBJ1-2
CDR3: SVEAISGPNTGELF; V: TRBV29-1; J: TRBJ2-2
CDR3: ASSLGTSGNNEQF; V: TRBV27; J: TRBJ2-1
CDR3: ASSVESKGADTQY; V: TRBV9; J: TRBJ2-3
CDR3: ASSLAGTRSHEQY; V: TRBV7-8; J: TRBJ2-7
CDR3: ASSQEQGVGLAF; V: TRBV4-1; J: TRBJ1-1
CDR3: SKPGQGVGGELF; V: TRBV29-1; J: TRBJ2-2
CDR3: ASSPLQGTGGGILGRAF; V: TRBV27; J: TRBJ1-1
CDR3: ASSLGAGVGYT; V: TRBV7-9; J: TRBJ1-2
CDR3: ASRPGLAHNEQF; V: TRBV2; J: TRBJ2-1
CDR3: ASSLAGTQDQPQH; V: TRBV5-1; J: TRBJ1-5
CDR3: ASSQEETKNEKLF; V: TRBV4-2; J: TRBJ1-4
CDR3: ASTPGFAYEQY; V: TRBV6-6; J: TRBJ2-7
CDR3: ASIPQSGSPDTQY; V: TRBV7-2; J: TRBJ2-3
CDR3: SATRPFNQPQH; V: TRBV20-1; J: TRBJ1-5
CDR3: AISEQGLSPNTGELF; V: TRBV10-3; J: TRBJ2-2
CDR3: AWSVRSNQPQH; V: TRBV30; J: TRBJ1-5
CDR3: ASSQDLVLAVGYQETQY; V: TRBV3-1; J: TRBJ2-5
CDR3: ASSFDSDYGYT; V: TRBV5-6; J: TRBJ1-2
CDR3: ASRSLAGAGSYNEQF; V: TRBV5-1; J: TRBJ2-1
CDR3: ASSPTAGVDTGELF; V: TRBV7-8; J: TRBJ2-2
CDR3: ASSLPGFTEAF; V: TRBV6-6; J: TRBJ1-1
CDR3: ASSQVGTSGTYEQY; V: TRBV14; J: TRBJ2-7
CDR3: ASILGRSRTDTQY; V: TRBV28; J: TRBJ2-3
CDR3: ASSSQDRGSGYT; V: TRBV27; J: TRBJ1-2
CDR3: ASSPGTVSYNEQF; V: TRBV14; J: TRBJ2-1
CDR3: ASSRTSGDQETQY; V: TRBV4-1; J: TRBJ2-5
CDR3: ASSLFSASGYNEQF; V: TRBV12-3/TRBV12-4; J: TRBJ2-1
CDR3: ASSRESNTEAF; V: TRBV3-1; J: TRBJ1-1
CDR3: AFTATGEKEKLF; V: TRBV30; J: TRBJ1-4
CDR3: ASSSSGNNEQF; V: TRBV7-9; J: TRBJ2-1
CDR3: AWSVGFHEQY; V: TRBV30; J: TRBJ2-7
CDR3: ASSLEVAGRDSPLH; V: TRBV11-2; J: TRBJ1-6
CDR3: AISEPDRGHEQY; V: TRBV10-3; J: TRBJ2-7
CDR3: ASSLVLTGELF; V: TRBV12-3/TRBV12-4; J: TRBJ2-2
CDR3: ASSPGTGNTEAF; V: TRBV27; J: TRBJ1-1
CDR3: ASSVGGREQF; V: TRBV9; J: TRBJ2-1
CDR3: ASSVPRGGGANVLT; V: TRBV9; J: TRBJ2-6
CDR3: ASSEYLQYTDTQY; V: TRBV9; J: TRBJ2-3
CDR3: ASNRDRINQPQH; V: TRBV2; J: TRBJ1-5
CDR3: ASSPRDILEQY; V: TRBV18; J: TRBJ2-7
CDR3: SVQRTSGANVLT; V: TRBV29-1; J: TRBJ2-6
CDR3: ASLPADSSSYEQY; V: TRBV7-9; J: TRBJ2-7
CDR3: ASSLNLPGQKSIYGYT; V: TRBV7-6; J: TRBJ1-2
CDR3: ATTRRGVSGYT; V: TRBV19; J: TRBJ1-2
CDR3: ASSSLGGGNTEAF; V: TRBV9; J: TRBJ1-1
CDR3: ASSQRWTENTEAF; V: TRBV3-1; J: TRBJ1-1
CDR3: ASSIGNTEAF; V: TRBV19; J: TRBJ1-1
CDR3: ASSITGHNEQF; V: TRBV19; J: TRBJ2-1